This T cell receptor beta chain was retrieved from a study of technical replicates of blood from a handful of donors. CDR1 MNHEY and CDR2 SVGAGI come from the germline V gene. CDR3 length equals 15 residues. Details on this clone: The junction departs from germline at one end; a sequencing error may be responsible.

The assay was immunoSEQ multiplex PCR, and TCRdb's table has in-frame clones only and misses some. The table shows about 61,000 clones, with around 97% occurring only once. The clonotype comes from a human donor in good health. The rearrangement uses TRBV6-5 and TRBJ1-2, with 9 bases matching TRBD1. Sequencing input: T cells isolated from PBMCs. In DNA, the CDR3 is TGTGCCAGCGGTTACGGGGACAGGGTTAACTATGGCTACACCTTC. As protein: CASGYGDRVNYGYTF.